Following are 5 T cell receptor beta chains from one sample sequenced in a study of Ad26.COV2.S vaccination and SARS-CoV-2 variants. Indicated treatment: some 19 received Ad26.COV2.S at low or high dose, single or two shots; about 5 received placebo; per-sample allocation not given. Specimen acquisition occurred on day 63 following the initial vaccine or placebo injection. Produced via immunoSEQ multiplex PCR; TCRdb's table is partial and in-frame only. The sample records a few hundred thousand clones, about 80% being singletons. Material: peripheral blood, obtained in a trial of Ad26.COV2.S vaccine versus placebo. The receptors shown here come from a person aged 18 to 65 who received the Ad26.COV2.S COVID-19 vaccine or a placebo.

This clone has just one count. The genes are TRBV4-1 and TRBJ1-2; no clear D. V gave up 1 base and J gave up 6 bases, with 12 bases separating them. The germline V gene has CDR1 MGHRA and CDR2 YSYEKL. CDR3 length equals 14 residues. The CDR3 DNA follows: TGCGCCAGCAGCCAAGTACCCGGAGAGGATGGCTACACCTTC. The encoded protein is CASSQVPGEDGYTF.

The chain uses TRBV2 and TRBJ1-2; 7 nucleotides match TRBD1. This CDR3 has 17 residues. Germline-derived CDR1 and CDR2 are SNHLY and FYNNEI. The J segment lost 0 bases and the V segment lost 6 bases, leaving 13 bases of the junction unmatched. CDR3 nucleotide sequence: TGTGCCAGCAGGCCCCCGGGACAGCAATATTCTAACTATGGCTACACCTTC. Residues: CASRPPGQQYSNYGYTF.

CDR3 residues: CASSYGTPLEQYF. For the CDR3, the DNA is TGTGCCAGCAGTTACGGGACTCCACTCGAGCAGTACTTC. This sequence joins TRBV6-5 and TRBJ2-7, with a weak D call TRBD2 (6 bases). Germline CDR1 reads MNHEY; CDR2 reads SVGAGI. The CDR3 has 13 residues. Trimming stripped 2 bases from V and 6 bases from J, with 11 bases between.

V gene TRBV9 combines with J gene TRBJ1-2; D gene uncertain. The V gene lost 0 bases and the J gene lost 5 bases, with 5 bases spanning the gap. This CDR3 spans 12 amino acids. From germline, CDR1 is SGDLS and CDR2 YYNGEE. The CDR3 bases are TGTGCCAGCAGCGTAGTCAGTTATGGCTACACCTTC. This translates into CASSVVSYGYTF. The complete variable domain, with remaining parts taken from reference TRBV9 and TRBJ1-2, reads DSGVTQTPKHLITATGQRVTLRCSPRSGDLSVYWYQQSLDQGLQFLIQYYNGEERAKGNILERFSAQQFPDLHSELNLSSLELGDSALYFCASSVVSYGYTFGSGTRLTVV.

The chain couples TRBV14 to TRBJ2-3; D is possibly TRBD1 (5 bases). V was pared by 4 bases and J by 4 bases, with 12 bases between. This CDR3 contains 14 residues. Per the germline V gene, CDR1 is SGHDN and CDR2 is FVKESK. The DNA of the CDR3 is TGTGCCAGCAGCCCGCAGGGTCGCGCAGATACGCAGTATTTT. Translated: CASSPQGRADTQYF.